A selection of T cell receptor beta chains follows, all from one sample in a study of blood T cell repertoires in COVID-19. Produced via immunoSEQ multiplex PCR; TCRdb's table is partial and in-frame only. The sample yields about 220,000 clones, 75% to 90% seen once. Specimen: peripheral blood. These receptors were obtained from a human donor in a cohort sampled during active COVID-19. The CDR3 runs from the conserved cysteine through the conserved F or W. The order of the fields is clone size, J gene, V gene, D gene, CDR3 protein, CDR3 DNA. D genes are given only for firm matches. The size entry is marked missing in some rows and otherwise reads once, few, many or a size class.

- | TRBJ2-1 | TRBV21-1 | - | CASSKWRTSGRRSYNEQFF | TGTGCCAGCAGCAAATGGAGGACTAGCGGGAGGCGGTCCTACAATGAGCAGTTCTTC
- | TRBJ2-7 | TRBV7-7 | - | CASSLSPGEAYEQYF | TGTGCCAGCAGCTTAAGCCCAGGGGAAGCCTACGAGCAGTACTTC
- | TRBJ2-6 | TRBV28 | - | CASHGGFTGANVLTF | TGTGCCAGCCATGGAGGGTTCACCGGGGCCAACGTCCTGACTTTC
once | TRBJ1-5 | TRBV5-4 | - | CASSPAPQWNQPQHF | TGTGCCAGCAGCCCAGCCCCACAGTGGAATCAGCCCCAGCATTTT
- | TRBJ2-3 | TRBV5-4 | TRBD2 | CASSLVAGEGADTQYF | TGTGCCAGCAGCTTGGTGGCGGGAGAGGGAGCAGATACGCAGTATTTT
- | TRBJ1-1 | TRBV18 | - | CASSPVAGTEAFF | TGTGCCAGCTCACCAGTGGCAGGGACTGAAGCTTTCTTT
- | TRBJ2-5 | TRBV5-1 | - | CASSFIGQGQETQYF | TGCGCCAGCAGCTTCATAGGGCAGGGACAAGAGACCCAGTACTTC
- | TRBJ2-7 | TRBV18 | TRBD2 | CASSLRLAVIYEQYF | TGTGCCAGCTCTCTTCGACTAGCGGTTATTTACGAGCAGTACTTC
- | TRBJ2-3 | TRBV3-1/TRBV3-2 | TRBD2 | CASSQDLRACASGCTDTQYF | TGTGCCAGCAGCCAAGATTTGAGGGCTTGCGCTAGCGGCTGCACAGATACGCAGTATTTT
- | TRBJ2-7 | TRBV7-3 | - | CASSPRLGHEQYF | TGTGCCAGCAGCCCCCGGTTGGGCCACGAGCAGTACTTC
- | TRBJ1-5 | TRBV28 | - | CASLLQGYQPQHF | TGTGCCAGCCTACTTCAGGGATATCAGCCCCAGCATTTT
- | TRBJ2-7 | TRBV7-2 | TRBD2 | CASSSARTSGTEQYF | TGTGCCAGCAGCTCGGCAAGGACTAGCGGAACCGAGCAGTACTTC
- | TRBJ2-7 | TRBV27 | - | CASSRDTRLYEQYF | TGTGCCAGCAGCAGGGACACTAGGCTCTACGAGCAGTACTTC
- | TRBJ2-7 | TRBV7-9 | - | CASRPGYGPYEQYF | TGTGCCAGCAGGCCAGGGTATGGACCCTACGAGCAGTACTTC
- | TRBJ1-5 | TRBV19 | - | CASSLRQANSNQPQHF | TGTGCCAGTAGTCTACGACAGGCAAATAGCAATCAGCCCCAGCATTTT
- | TRBJ1-1 | TRBV12-3/TRBV12-4 | - | CASSLSGFTEAFF | TGTGCCAGCAGTTTATCAGGGTTCACTGAAGCTTTCTTT
- | TRBJ2-7 | TRBV24-1 | - | CATSSAGSYEQYF | TGTGCCACCAGTTCGGCAGGCTCCTACGAGCAGTACTTC
- | TRBJ2-5 | TRBV5-8 | TRBD2 | CASSTSGRGAETQYF | TGTGCCAGCAGCACTAGCGGGAGGGGTGCAGAGACCCAGTACTTC
- | TRBJ2-1 | TRBV7-7 | TRBD2 | CASSIRNKREPKGGEQFF | TGTGCCAGCAGCATACGCAATAAGCGGGAGCCCAAAGGTGGGGAGCAGTTCTTC
- | TRBJ1-2 | TRBV5-4 | - | CASSTRGPYGYTF | TGTGCCAGCAGTACAAGGGGCCCCTATGGCTACACCTTC
- | TRBJ2-1 | TRBV4-3 | TRBD1 | CASSQDEPGGYNEQFF | TGCGCCAGCAGCCAAGATGAGCCAGGGGGATACAATGAGCAGTTCTTC
- | TRBJ1-2 | TRBV7-9 | - | CASSFGGFYGYTF | TGTGCCAGCAGCTTCGGGGGATTCTATGGCTACACCTTC
- | TRBJ1-5 | TRBV29-1 | - | CSVAPQAGQPQHF | TGCAGCGTTGCCCCCCAGGCGGGGCAGCCCCAGCATTTT
few | TRBJ2-7 | TRBV14 | - | CASSQVRELGEQYF | TGTGCCAGCAGCCAAGTTCGGGAGCTGGGGGAGCAGTACTTC
- | TRBJ1-2 | TRBV6-2/TRBV6-3 | TRBD1 | CASSGTANYGYTF | TGTGCCAGCAGTGGGACAGCTAACTATGGCTACACCTTC
- | TRBJ1-5 | TRBV5-8 | - | CASSPTGHF | TGTGCCAGCAGCCCTACGGGGCATTTT
few | TRBJ2-1 | TRBV6-6 | TRBD1 | CASSHLRGTYSYNEQFF | TGTGCCAGCAGTCACCTCAGGGGGACCTACTCCTACAATGAGCAGTTCTTC
- | TRBJ2-5 | TRBV5-1 | TRBD2 | CASSSGLAGSNQETQYF | TGCGCCAGCAGCTCCGGACTAGCGGGCAGCAACCAAGAGACCCAGTACTTC
- | TRBJ1-4 | TRBV4-2 | TRBD1 | CASSQGAGGGEKLFF | TGTGCCAGCAGCCAAGGGGCAGGGGGAGGAGAAAAACTGTTTTTT
- | TRBJ2-7 | TRBV5-4 | TRBD2 | CASSLGGAGVAYEQYF | TGTGCCAGCAGCTTGGGAGGGGCGGGAGTGGCCTACGAGCAGTACTTC
- | TRBJ1-5 | TRBV9 | - | CASSRASNQPQHF | TGTGCCAGCAGCCGAGCTAGCAATCAGCCCCAGCATTTT
- | TRBJ2-1 | TRBV5-4 | - | CASSFNNEQFF | TGTGCCAGCAGCTTCAACAATGAGCAGTTCTTC
- | TRBJ2-1 | TRBV7-3 | TRBD2 | CASSPKLADEQFF | TGTGCCAGCAGCCCCAAACTAGCGGATGAGCAGTTCTTC
- | TRBJ2-1 | TRBV24-1 | TRBD1 | CATSASGQGAGEQFF | TGTGCCACCAGTGCATCGGGACAGGGGGCGGGTGAGCAGTTCTTC
- | TRBJ1-3 | TRBV18 | - | CASSPQDTGNTIYF | TGTGCCAGCTCACCTCAAGACACTGGAAACACCATATATTTT
- | TRBJ1-1 | TRBV4-2 | TRBD1 | CASGAGGGTEAFF | TGTGCCAGCGGGGCAGGGGGCGGCACTGAAGCTTTCTTT
- | TRBJ1-2 | TRBV7-9 | - | CASSLGTVYGYTF | TGTGCCAGCAGCTTAGGGACAGTCTATGGCTACACCTTC
- | TRBJ2-7 | TRBV5-4 | TRBD2 | CASSTAPGTSHNEQYF | TGTGCCAGCAGCACGGCACCCGGGACTAGCCACAACGAGCAGTACTTC
- | TRBJ1-2 | TRBV19 | - | CASSRGPNYGYTF | TGTGCCAGTAGCCGAGGTCCTAACTATGGCTACACCTTC
- | TRBJ1-2 | TRBV18 | - | CASSPTTGWFGYTF | TGTGCCAGCTCACCTACCACAGGGTGGTTTGGCTACACCTTC
- | TRBJ1-1 | TRBV4-3 | TRBD1 | CASSQADRANTEAFF | TGCGCCAGCAGCCAGGCCGACAGGGCGAACACTGAAGCTTTCTTT
- | TRBJ1-6 | TRBV4-3 | - | CASSQYRGNSPLHF | TGCGCCAGCAGCCAATACCGCGGGAATTCACCCCTCCACTTT
- | TRBJ1-1 | TRBV5-5 | TRBD1 | CASRGQVSTEAFF | TGTGCCTCAAGGGGACAGGTTAGTACTGAAGCTTTCTTT
- | TRBJ1-6 | TRBV5-6 | TRBD1 | CASSFGRGRIGNSPLHF | TGTGCCAGCAGCTTTGGCAGGGGGCGGATAGGGAATTCACCCCTCCACTTT
- | TRBJ1-2 | TRBV28 | TRBD1 | CASNAGTGFRYGYTF | TGTGCCAGCAATGCCGGGACAGGTTTTAGGTATGGCTACACCTTC
- | TRBJ2-1 | TRBV7-9 | TRBD2 | CASRATSGRANEQFF | TGTGCCAGCAGGGCAACTAGCGGGAGGGCCAATGAGCAGTTCTTC
- | TRBJ1-1 | TRBV19 | TRBD1 | CASIQTGGSEAFF | TGTGCCAGTATCCAAACAGGGGGATCTGAAGCTTTCTTT
- | TRBJ2-3 | TRBV7-6 | - | CASSHAGASTDTQYF | TGTGCCAGCAGCCATGCGGGGGCGAGCACAGATACGCAGTATTTT
- | TRBJ1-2 | TRBV18 | - | CASSPAQGINYGYTF | TGTGCCAGCTCACCAGCGCAGGGGATAAACTATGGCTACACCTTC
- | TRBJ2-1 | TRBV6-5 | - | CASSRGLLSYNEQFF | TGTGCCAGCAGCCGGGGACTTCTCTCCTACAATGAGCAGTTCTTC
- | TRBJ2-7 | TRBV9 | - | CASSVLGEGGPLYF | TGTGCCAGCAGCGTACTGGGGGAGGGGGGGCCGTTGTACTTC
- | TRBJ2-1 | TRBV6-5 | - | CASRSSGTSYNEQFF | TGTGCCAGCAGGTCGTCCGGGACTTCCTACAATGAGCAGTTCTTC